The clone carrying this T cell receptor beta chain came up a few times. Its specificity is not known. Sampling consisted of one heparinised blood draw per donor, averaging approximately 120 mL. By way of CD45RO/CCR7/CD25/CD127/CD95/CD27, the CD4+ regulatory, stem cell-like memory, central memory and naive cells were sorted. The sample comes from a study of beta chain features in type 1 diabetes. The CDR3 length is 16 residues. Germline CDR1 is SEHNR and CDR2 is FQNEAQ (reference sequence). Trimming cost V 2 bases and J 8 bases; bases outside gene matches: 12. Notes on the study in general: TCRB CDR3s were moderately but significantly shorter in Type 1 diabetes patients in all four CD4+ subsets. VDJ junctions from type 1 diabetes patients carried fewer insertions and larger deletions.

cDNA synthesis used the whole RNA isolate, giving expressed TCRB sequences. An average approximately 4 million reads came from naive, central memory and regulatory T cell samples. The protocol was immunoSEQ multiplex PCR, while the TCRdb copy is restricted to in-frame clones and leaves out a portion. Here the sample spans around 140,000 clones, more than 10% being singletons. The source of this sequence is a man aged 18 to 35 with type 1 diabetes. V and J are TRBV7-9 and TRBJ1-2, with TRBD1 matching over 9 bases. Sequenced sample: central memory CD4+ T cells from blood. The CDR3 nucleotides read TGTGCCAGCAGCTTACCCGGGGACAGGGTCACTTCGGGCTACACCTTC. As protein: CASSLPGDRVTSGYTF.